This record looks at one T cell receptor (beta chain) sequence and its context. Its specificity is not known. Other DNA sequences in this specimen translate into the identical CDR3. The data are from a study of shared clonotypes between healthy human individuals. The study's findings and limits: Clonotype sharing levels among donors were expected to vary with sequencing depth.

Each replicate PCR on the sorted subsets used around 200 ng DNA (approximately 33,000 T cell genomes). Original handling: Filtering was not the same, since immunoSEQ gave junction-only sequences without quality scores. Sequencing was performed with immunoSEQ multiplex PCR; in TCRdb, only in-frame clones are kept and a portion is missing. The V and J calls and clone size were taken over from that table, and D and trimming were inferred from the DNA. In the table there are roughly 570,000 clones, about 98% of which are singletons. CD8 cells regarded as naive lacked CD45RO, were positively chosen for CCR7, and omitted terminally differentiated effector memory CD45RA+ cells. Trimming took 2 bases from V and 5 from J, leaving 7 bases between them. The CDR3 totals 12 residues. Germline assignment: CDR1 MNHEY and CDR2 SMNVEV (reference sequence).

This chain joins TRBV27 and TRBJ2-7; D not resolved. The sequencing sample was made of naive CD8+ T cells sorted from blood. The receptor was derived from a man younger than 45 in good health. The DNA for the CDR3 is TGTGCCAGCAGTTTAATCGGCGACGAGCAGTACTTC. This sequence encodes CASSLIGDEQYF.